The T cell receptor beta chain described here comes from a study of blood T cell repertoires in COVID-19. The wider study: T cells, B-cell-depleted T cells, or PBMCs supplied cDNA or gDNA.

Methods used by the authors: Nucleated cell counts were estimated from reference gene primer amplification. The method was immunoSEQ multiplex PCR; TCRdb's version includes in-frame clones alone and lacks a portion of them. The V and J calls and clone size are taken from that table; D and trimming were inferred from the DNA. The repertoire holds about 21,000 clones, 89% seen once, with 25% in the top ten. The germline V gene encodes CDR1 SGHTA and CDR2 FQGNSA. This CDR3 spans 14 amino acids. V lost 4 bases, J lost 6 bases, and 8 bases stayed unmatched. This receptor was identified in a human donor with active COVID-19. The donor label of this sample is uncertain. What was sequenced was peripheral blood. This rearrangement joins TRBV7-2 to TRBJ2-7; 8 bases match TRBD2. As DNA, the CDR3 is TGTGCCAGCAGCTATAGCGGGATAGGGAGCGAGCAGTACTTC. This translates into CASSYSGIGSEQYF.